The clone carrying this T cell receptor (beta chain) was counted between two and nine times. Its antigen remains unidentified. CDR3 length equals 14 residues. Trimming cost V 2 bases and J 7 bases, with 9 bases left between them. Germline CDR1 and CDR2: SEHNR and FQNEAQ (reference sequence). The investigators amplified TCR beta CDR3 regions from RNA transcripts. The HTBI primer set was used in a first-round RT-PCR of the TCR CDR3. TCRdb passed the multiplex PCR reads through MiXCR, listing each CDR3 protein once. The table lists over 650,000 distinct CDR3 sequences, 16% of them singletons. This sample was included in a study of T cells in Graves' hyperthyroidism and ophthalmopathy. Study-level information: The authors collected peripheral blood at initial diagnosis, before any treatment.

Study-wide points: Most clonotypes expanded in thyroid above 0.001 were likewise present in blood.

The sequence was collected from a man between 18 and 35 years old with Graves' hyperthyroidism. This chain uses TRBV7-9 with TRBJ1-6; D is undetermined. The sample taken for sequencing was blood. The chain's CDR3 is CASSLNVGNSPLHF. The CDR3, as DNA: TGTGCCAGCAGCTTAAATGTCGGAAATTCACCCCTCCACTTT.